One and the same sample provided the 3 T cell receptor beta chains below, sequenced in a study of blood T cell repertoires in COVID-19. The table came from immunoSEQ multiplex PCR; TCRdb's copy has only in-frame clones and leaves some out. Here the sample spans roughly 410,000 clones, around 87% being singletons. The sample taken for sequencing was peripheral blood. The receptors were sampled from a woman aged 55-70 years with COVID-19, enrolled during active disease.

In DNA form, the CDR3 reads TGCAGTGCTAGTGGGAGTTCGTCTAACTATGGCTACACCTTC. Translating it yields CSASGSSSNYGYTF. This rearrangement joins TRBV20-1 to TRBJ1-2; D unclear. V lost 3 bases and J 0 bases, leaving 11 bases between the germline ends. This CDR3 has 14 amino acids. Germline V gene lookup returns CDR1 DFQATT and CDR2 SNEGSKA (reference sequence).

The genes are TRBV7-9 and TRBJ1-5; possibly TRBD1 for D (6 bases). Germline V gene sequence: CDR1 SEHNR, CDR2 FQNEAQ (reference sequence). The CDR3 is made up of 15 amino acids. The V gene lost 5 bases and the J gene lost 6 bases, with 17 bases spanning the gap. The CDR3 sequence: CASSPGTSGGQPQHF. The CDR3 bases are TGTGCCAGCAGCCCCGGGACATCAGGCGGTCAGCCCCAGCATTTT.

The chain is built from TRBV10-3 and TRBJ1-2; the match to TRBD1 covers 7 bases. The CDR3 extends over 15 amino acids. From germline, CDR1 is ENHRY and CDR2 SYGVKD. Trimming removed 4 bases from V and 2 bases from J; junction bases left unmatched: 7. CDR3 amino acids: CAISASPGQNYGYTF. CDR3 nucleotides: TGTGCCATCAGTGCCAGTCCGGGACAGAACTATGGCTACACCTTC.